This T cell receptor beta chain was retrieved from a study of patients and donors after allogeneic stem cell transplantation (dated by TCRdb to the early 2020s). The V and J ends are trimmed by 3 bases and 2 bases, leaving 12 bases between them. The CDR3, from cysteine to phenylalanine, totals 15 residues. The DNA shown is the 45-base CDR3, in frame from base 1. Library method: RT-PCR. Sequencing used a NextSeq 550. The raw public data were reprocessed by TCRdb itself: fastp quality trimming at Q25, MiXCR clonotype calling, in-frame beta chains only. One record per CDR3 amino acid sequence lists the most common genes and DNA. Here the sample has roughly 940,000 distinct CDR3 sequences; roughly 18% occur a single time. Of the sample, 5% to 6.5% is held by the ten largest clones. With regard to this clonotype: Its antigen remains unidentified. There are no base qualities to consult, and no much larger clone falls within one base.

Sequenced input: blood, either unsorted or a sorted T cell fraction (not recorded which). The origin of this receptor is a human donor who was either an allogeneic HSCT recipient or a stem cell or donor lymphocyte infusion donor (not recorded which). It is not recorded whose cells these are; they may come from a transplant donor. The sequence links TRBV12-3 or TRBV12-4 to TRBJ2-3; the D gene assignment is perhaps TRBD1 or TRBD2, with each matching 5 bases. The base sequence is TGTGCCAGCAGTTTCGGGGACCGGGACACAGATACGCAGTATTTT. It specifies CASSFGDRDTDTQYF.